Sequencing of this TCR beta chain was carried out in a study of post-analysis software for immune sequencing data. Study context: The disease courses spanned relapsing-remitting, secondary progressive and progressive-relapsing forms of multiple sclerosis. Study-level findings and limits: There was significantly lower normalized Chao1 diversity in multiple sclerosis patients than in controls. Patients carried several TRBV segments more frequently than controls did, and TRBV5-6, TRBV5-1 and TRBV20-1 were among them.

Of note for this clonotype: Antigen unknown.

This CDR3 region has 13 residues. V was clipped by 1 base and J by 7 bases, with 8 bases between them. Germline lookup yields CDR1 SGHVS and CDR2 FQNEAQ. Built from TCR beta cDNA, the libraries had unique molecular identifiers in them. Each CDR3 protein is one row after TCRdb ran MiXCR on the PCR reads. The table shows hundreds of thousands of distinct CDR3 sequences, with around a third occurring only once. Sequenced material: blood. The rearrangement links TRBV7-8 to TRBJ1-5; no definite D call. This TCR was recovered from a girl aged 5 to 17 with multiple sclerosis. The CDR3 DNA is TGTGCCAGCAGCTTAGTAGGCGGACAGCCCCAGCATTTT. Its protein is CASSLVGGQPQHF.